The 11 T cell receptor beta chains given below trace back to one sample, sequenced in a study of T-cell memory formation after mild COVID-19 (dated by TCRdb to the early 2020s). The library was built by means of 5' RACE. The run used an Illumina NovaSeq 6000. Using fastp at Q25 and MiXCR, TCRdb reprocessed the public reads and kept productive beta chains. Entries that share a CDR3 protein sequence are merged under the most common genes and DNA. The sample profile shows about 560,000 distinct CDR3 sequences; about 20% of them were found once. The ten most abundant clones make up about 8.2% of the sample. Material: PBMCs or a T cell subset sorted from them (not recorded which). The origin of the receptors is an adult woman who had mild COVID-19 (a few samples of this study predate the infection). The sample titles of this study are shuffled in the database, so cell type and time point are left out; the donor was told from shared clones.

This clonotype was seen ten or more times. This rearrangement joins TRBV7-9 to TRBJ2-1, with D uncertain. Germline lookup yields CDR1 SEHNR and CDR2 FQNEAQ (reference sequence). The CDR3 is 15 residues long. V lost 5 bases to trimming and J lost 5 bases, with 16 bases between them. The CDR3 spells CASSPSPLGHNEQFF. The CDR3 nucleotides read TGTGCCAGCAGCCCGAGCCCCCTTGGCCACAATGAGCAGTTCTTC.

This clonotype was seen more than once but under ten times. In DNA, the CDR3 is TGTGCCAGCAGCGACCCCAAGAGCGGGAGGGTGAGGAACAATGAGCAGTTCTTC. Its translation: CASSDPKSGRVRNNEQFF. This rearrangement joins TRBV6-2 or TRBV6-3 to TRBJ2-1, with TRBD2 matching over 10 bases. CDR3 length equals 18 residues. The V and J ends lost 6 bases and 5 bases, in that order; junction bases with no gene match: 16. CDR1 and CDR2 from the germline V gene are MNHEY and SVGEGT.

This clonotype was seen a handful of times. The V call is TRBV15, the J call TRBJ2-1; TRBD2 agrees at 12 bases. Germline V gives CDR1 LNHNV, CDR2 YYDKDF (reference sequence). The CDR3 spans 15 residues. The junction had 10 bases not matched to a gene; V was cut back by 2 bases and J by 14 bases. CDR3 bases: TGTGCCACCAGCAGACACCGACTAGCGGGAGATATTAAGTTCTTC. It is translated as CATSRHRLAGDIKFF.

The chain recombines TRBV10-3 with TRBJ2-7; 8 nucleotides line up with TRBD1. The CDR3 spans 12 residues. The V gene end was trimmed by 7 bases and the J gene end by 3 bases; junction bases not matched to a gene: 2. Germline CDR1 and CDR2: ENHRY and SYGVKD. The CDR3 is CAINDRGYEQYF. CDR3 bases: TGTGCCATCAACGACAGGGGCTACGAGCAGTACTTC.

This clonotype was detected a few times. The chain employs TRBV12-3 or TRBV12-4 and TRBJ1-1; D is undetermined. The CDR3 consists of 16 residues. V was trimmed by 3 bases and J by 0 bases, leaving 14 bases between them. CDR3: CASSFFGGSLNTEAFF. CDR3 nucleotide sequence: TGTGCCAGCAGTTTTTTCGGCGGTTCCCTGAACACTGAAGCTTTCTTT.

In this sample, this clonotype turned up a few times. V gene TRBV11-2 combines with J gene TRBJ2-2, with 8 bases identical to TRBD2. Germline lookup yields CDR1 SGHAT and CDR2 FQNNGV. The CDR3 length is 18 residues. V lost 5 bases, J lost 7 bases, and 18 bases stayed unmatched. CDR3 loop: CASSHPSGTRPQVGELFF. The CDR3 nucleotides read TGTGCCAGCAGCCATCCATCCGGGACTAGACCTCAGGTCGGGGAGCTGTTTTTT.

In this sample, this clonotype turned up a few times. The rearrangement uses TRBV3-1 and TRBJ2-1; perhaps D is TRBD1 or TRBD2 (5 bases each). The V end was cut by 5 bases, the J end by 1 base, with 12 bases between. Per the germline V gene, CDR1 is LGHDT and CDR2 is YNNKEL (reference sequence). The CDR3 extends over 15 amino acids. The CDR3 sequence: CASSDNWGSYNEQFF. The DNA of the CDR3 is TGTGCCAGCAGCGATAATTGGGGGTCCTACAATGAGCAGTTCTTC.

This clonotype turned up a few times. The J gene is TRBJ2-7, the V gene TRBV6-5; 8 bases fit TRBD1. With V trimmed by 2 bases and J by 5 bases, 2 bases remained unmatched. The germline V gene has CDR1 MNHEY and CDR2 SVGAGI. This CDR3 comprises 13 residues. The chain's CDR3 is CASSYAQGDEQYF. The CDR3 coding sequence is TGTGCCAGCAGTTACGCACAGGGGGACGAGCAGTACTTC.

This clonotype has a handful of counts. The rearrangement links TRBV7-9 to TRBJ2-6, with D uncertain. CDR1 and CDR2 (germline): SEHNR, FQNEAQ (reference sequence). V shed 7 bases and J shed 2 bases, with 6 bases lying between them. There are 13 residues in the CDR3. The CDR3 protein is CASIRTGANVLTF. In DNA form, the CDR3 reads TGTGCCAGCATACGGACTGGGGCCAACGTCCTGACTTTC.

This clonotype was found a few times. The V call is TRBV2, the J call TRBJ2-5; TRBD1 matches at 7 bases. The V and J ends lost 4 bases and 8 bases, in that order; junction bases with no gene match: 10. Per germline, CDR1 SNHLY and CDR2 FYNNEI. The CDR3 is made up of 14 amino acids. Here the CDR3 reads CASSVWDSQGTQYF. The CDR3 DNA is TGTGCCAGCAGTGTCTGGGACAGCCAAGGTACCCAGTACTTC. The complete variable domain, with remaining parts taken from reference TRBV2 and TRBJ2-5, reads EPEVTQTPSHQVTQMGQEVILRCVPISNHLYFYWYRQILGQKVEFLVSFYNNEISEKSEIFDDQFSVERPDGSNFTLKIRSTKLEDSAMYFCASSVWDSQGTQYFGPGTRLLVL.

V and J are TRBV24-1 and TRBJ2-1; 8 positions match TRBD1. The CDR3 runs to 16 residues. The J segment lost 6 bases and the V segment lost 2 bases, leaving 8 bases of the junction unmatched. CDR1 is KGHDR and CDR2 is SFDVKD in the germline V gene. CDR3 sequence (DNA): TGTGCCACCAGTGATTCGAGGCAGGGGGCAAGCAATGAGCAGTTCTTC. This translates into CATSDSRQGASNEQFF.